These T cell receptor beta chains were read from a single sample in a study of T cell responses to AZD1222 COVID-19 vaccine. TCRdb's copy holds only in-frame clones and misses some; the assay was immunoSEQ multiplex PCR. The sample includes over 100,000 clones, over 75% of them seen just once. The sequencing used peripheral blood, collected on day 0 of AZD1222 vaccination. The source of these receptors is an adult in good health. The CDR3 runs from the conserved cysteine through the conserved F or W. The D gene is left open where the match is weak. The size entry is marked missing in some rows and otherwise reads once, few, many or a size class.

abundance	j_gene	d_gene	v_gene	CDR3aa	CDR3nt
few	TRBJ2-7	.	TRBV20-1	CSASYNREPYEQYF	TGCAGTGCTAGTTATAACAGGGAACCCTACGAGCAGTACTTC
.	TRBJ2-1	.	TRBV5-1	CASSSQGYNEQFF	TGCGCCAGCAGCTCGCAGGGTTACAATGAGCAGTTCTTC
.	TRBJ1-1	TRBD1	TRBV4-2	CASSQLGTGYQNTEAFF	TGTGCCAGCAGCCAATTGGGGACAGGGTATCAAAACACTGAAGCTTTCTTT
once	TRBJ2-7	.	TRBV9	CASSGGLHEQYF	TGTGCCAGCAGTGGGGGGTTGCACGAGCAGTACTTC
.	TRBJ2-7	TRBD2	TRBV24-1	CATSDMGLAGIYEQYF	TGTGCCACCAGTGATATGGGACTAGCGGGAATTTACGAGCAGTACTTC
.	TRBJ1-4	TRBD1	TRBV9	CASSDGQGYEKLFF	TGTGCCAGCAGCGACGGACAGGGATATGAAAAACTGTTTTTT
.	TRBJ2-3	.	TRBV7-9	CASCLSTGGAGTDTQYF	TGTGCCAGCTGCCTTTCGACCGGGGGCGCGGGCACAGATACGCAGTATTTT
.	TRBJ2-3	.	TRBV10-1	CASSDPGSKETDTQYF	TGCGCCAGCAGTGATCCGGGATCCAAGGAAACAGATACGCAGTATTTT
.	TRBJ1-2	TRBD1	TRBV19	CASSISSGGVIGYTF	TGTGCCAGTAGTATAAGTTCAGGGGGCGTTATCGGCTACACCTTC
.	TRBJ2-7	TRBD1	TRBV19	CASNPGGNYEQYF	TGTGCCAGTAATCCAGGGGGAAATTACGAGCAGTACTTC
.	TRBJ1-2	.	TRBV3-1/TRBV3-2	CASSQEQPPPNYGYTF	TGTGCCAGCAGCCAAGAACAGCCACCCCCTAACTATGGCTACACCTTC
.	TRBJ1-5	.	TRBV30	CAWSVGGTGSQPQHF	TGTGCCTGGAGTGTTGGGGGGACGGGGTCTCAGCCCCAGCATTTT
.	TRBJ2-3	TRBD1	TRBV2	CASRRQGPTRGDTQYF	TGTGCCAGCAGACGACAGGGGCCCACGAGGGGAGATACGCAGTATTTT
.	TRBJ2-5	.	TRBV28	CASLKPGVRTQYF	TGTGCCAGCTTAAAGCCGGGGGTTAGGACCCAGTACTTC
.	TRBJ2-4	.	TRBV28	CASSLSHIQYF	TGTGCCAGCAGTTTATCGCACATTCAGTACTTC
.	TRBJ1-2	.	TRBV9	CASSVGPRIDGYTF	TGTGCCAGCAGCGTAGGTCCACGGATTGATGGCTACACCTTC
.	TRBJ2-7	TRBD2	TRBV25-1	CASSSASGASYEQYF	TGTGCCAGCAGTTCGGCTAGCGGGGCCTCCTACGAGCAGTACTTC
once	TRBJ1-2	.	TRBV29-1	CSTRVANYGYTF	TGCAGCACCAGGGTAGCTAACTATGGCTACACCTTC